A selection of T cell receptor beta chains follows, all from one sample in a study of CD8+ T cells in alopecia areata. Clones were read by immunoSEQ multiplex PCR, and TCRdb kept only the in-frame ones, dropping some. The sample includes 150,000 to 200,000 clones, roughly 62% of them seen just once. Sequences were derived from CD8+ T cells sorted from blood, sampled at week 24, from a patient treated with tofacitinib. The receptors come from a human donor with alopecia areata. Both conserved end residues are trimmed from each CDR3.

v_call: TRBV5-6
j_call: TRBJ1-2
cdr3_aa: ASMTGSTYGYT

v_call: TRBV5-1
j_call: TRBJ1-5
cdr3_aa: ASSLEGGQPQH

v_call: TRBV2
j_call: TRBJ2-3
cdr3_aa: ASRAGQGLSTDTQY

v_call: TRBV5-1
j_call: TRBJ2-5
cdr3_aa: ASSGGEGPQY

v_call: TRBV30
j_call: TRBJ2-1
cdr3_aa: AWVQGYSYNEQF

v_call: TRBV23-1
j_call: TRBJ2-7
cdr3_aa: ASSLRTGLSYEQY

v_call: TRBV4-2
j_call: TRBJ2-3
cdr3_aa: ASSQGLAGKQSTDTQY

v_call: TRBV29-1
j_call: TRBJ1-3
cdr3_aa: SVLMGNTIY

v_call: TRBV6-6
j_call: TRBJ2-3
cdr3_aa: ASTGQGTDTQY

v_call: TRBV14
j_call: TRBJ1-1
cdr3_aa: ASSLQGNTEAF

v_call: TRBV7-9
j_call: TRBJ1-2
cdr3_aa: ASSPGGAKPL

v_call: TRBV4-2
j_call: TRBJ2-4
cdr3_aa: ASSQDPSSGGPIAKNIQY

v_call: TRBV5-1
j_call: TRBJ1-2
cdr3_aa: ASSQRDTNYGYT

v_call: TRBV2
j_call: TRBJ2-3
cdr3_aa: ASRNSETSTDTQY

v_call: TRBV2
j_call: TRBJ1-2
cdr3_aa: ASSGRPRGANYGYT

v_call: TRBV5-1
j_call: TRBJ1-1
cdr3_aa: ASSFGMTEFNTEAF

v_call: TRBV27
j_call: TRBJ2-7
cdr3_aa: ASSEGNEQY

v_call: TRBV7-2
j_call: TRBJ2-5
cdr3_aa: ASSEGETQY

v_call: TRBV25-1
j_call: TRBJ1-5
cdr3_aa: ASSEKGGNQPQH